These 5 T cell receptor beta chains share one sample of origin, sequenced in a study of blood T cell repertoires in COVID-19. TCRdb keeps only in-frame clones here, not all; method: immunoSEQ multiplex PCR. The sample has more than 13,000 clones, 70% to 90% seen once. The sequencing input was peripheral blood. These receptors were taken from a woman aged 70-85 years in a cohort sampled during active or convalescent COVID-19.

This chain uses TRBV6-5 with TRBJ2-7, with TRBD1 matching over 8 bases. The CDR3 has 15 residues. V shed 0 bases, J shed 6 bases, and the junction held 7 bases outside the gene matches. Germline lookup yields CDR1 MNHEY and CDR2 SVGAGI. The CDR3 is CASSYSTGALAEQYF. The CDR3 nucleotides read TGTGCCAGCAGTTACTCGACAGGGGCTTTAGCCGAGCAGTACTTC.

The chain combines TRBV28 with TRBJ1-2; the match to TRBD1 covers 9 bases. V shed 4 bases and J 4 bases; nucleotides not matched to a gene: 7. CDR3 length: 15 residues. Per the germline V gene, CDR1 is MDHEN and CDR2 is SYDVKM. The CDR3 DNA sequence: TGTGCCAGCAGTTCAGGGGACAGGGCACGCTATGGCTACACCTTC. It codes for CASSSGDRARYGYTF.

V gene TRBV18 combines with J gene TRBJ1-1; 9 bases fit TRBD1. CDR3 length equals 12 residues. The junction had 4 bases not matched to a gene; V was cut back by 3 bases and J by 11 bases. CDR1 KGHSH and CDR2 LQKENI come from the germline V gene. The CDR3 sequence: CASSPDRGYAFF. Here the CDR3 DNA reads TGTGCCAGCTCACCGGACAGGGGTTATGCTTTCTTT.

The chain employs TRBV4-1 and TRBJ1-4, with no clear D. Trimming took off 0 bases at V and 8 bases at J, with 10 bases between the two ends. The CDR3 is made up of 14 amino acids. CDR1 and CDR2 (germline): MGHRA, YSYEKL. CDR3 DNA sequence: TGCGCCAGCAGCCAAGATTGGCAAGTCGAAAAACTGTTTTTT. Its protein is CASSQDWQVEKLFF.

CDR3 sequence reads: CASSPDRGKTQYF. As DNA, the CDR3 is TGTGCCAGCAGTCCGGACAGGGGGAAGACCCAGTACTTC. This chain uses TRBV2 with TRBJ2-5, with TRBD1 matching over 10 bases. The CDR3 contains 13 residues. Germline V gives CDR1 SNHLY, CDR2 FYNNEI. V shed 5 bases, J shed 6 bases, and the junction held 3 bases outside the gene matches. The full variable domain, its missing parts supplied by reference TRBV2 and TRBJ2-5, is EPEVTQTPSHQVTQMGQEVILRCVPISNHLYFYWYRQILGQKVEFLVSFYNNEISEKSEIFDDQFSVERPDGSNFTLKIRSTKLEDSAMYFCASSPDRGKTQYFGPGTRLLVL.